The 23 T cell receptor beta chains given below trace back to one sample, sequenced in a study of OX40 agonist ivuxolimab in advanced cancers. The data were produced by immunoSEQ multiplex PCR, yet TCRdb's version contains in-frame clones alone and is incomplete. The top ten clones hold roughly 1.1% of a sample with about 110,000 clones, approximately 90% of them seen once. Material: CD4+ or CD8+ T cells sorted from blood, obtained in a trial of the OX40 agonist ivuxolimab. These TCRs come from an adult with an advanced solid tumor such as melanoma, head and neck, liver or kidney cancer.

The chain uses TRBV30 and TRBJ1-3; D is unresolved. CDR1 is GTSNPN and CDR2 is SVGIG in the germline V gene (reference sequence). This CDR3 spans 12 amino acids. Trimming removed 2 bases at V and 6 bases at J, with 8 bases between. CDR3 in amino acids: CAWSSGVNTIYF. The CDR3 DNA follows: TGTGCCTGGAGTTCTGGGGTAAACACCATATATTTT.

This rearrangement joins TRBV5-1 to TRBJ2-2; 8 bases align to TRBD2. V gave up 5 bases and J gave up 6 bases; unmatched junction bases: 12. Germline CDR1 and CDR2: SGHRS and YFSETQ. The CDR3 totals 16 residues. The CDR3 loop is CASRIVSGGFPGELFF. The CDR3, as DNA: TGCGCCAGCAGGATCGTATCGGGAGGGTTTCCCGGGGAGCTGTTTTTT. The complete variable domain, with remaining parts taken from reference TRBV5-1 and TRBJ2-2, reads KAGVTQTPRYLIKTRGQQVTLSCSPISGHRSVSWYQQTPGQGLQFLFEYFSETQRNKGNFPGRFSGRQFSNSRSEMNVSTLELGDSALYLCASRIVSGGFPGELFFGEGSRLTVL.

This clone turned up a few times. The chain uses TRBV14 and TRBJ1-2; D is undetermined. The CDR3 consists of 13 residues. The V end was cut by 0 bases, the J end by 7 bases, with 9 bases between. Germline CDR1 SGHDN, CDR2 FVKESK. CDR3 loop: CASSQDKRSGYTF. CDR3 DNA: TGTGCCAGCAGCCAAGATAAGAGAAGTGGCTACACCTTC.

V gene TRBV30 combines with J gene TRBJ2-3, with D uncertain. Germline CDR1 GTSNPN, CDR2 SVGIG (reference sequence). The CDR3 consists of 13 residues. V was shortened by 0 bases and J by 6 bases, with 10 bases between the two germline ends. In nucleotides, the CDR3 is TGTGCCTGGAGTGTACTCCCCCCCGATACGCAGTATTTT. Its protein product is CAWSVLPPDTQYF.

This chain connects TRBV9 to TRBJ1-1; D perhaps matches TRBD1 (6 bases). The CDR3 has 16 residues. From germline, CDR1 is SGDLS and CDR2 YYNGEE. V lost 0 bases to trimming and J lost 1 base, with 13 bases between them. The CDR3 is CASSVADSSSNTEAFF. The CDR3 DNA reads as TGTGCCAGCAGCGTAGCGGACAGCTCTTCGAACACTGAAGCTTTCTTT.

The chain carries TRBV11-2 and TRBJ2-7, with no clear D. In germline, CDR1 is SGHAT, CDR2 FQNNGV. The germline V and J ends were trimmed by 5 bases and 0 bases, with 14 bases remaining between them. The CDR3 consists of 15 residues. CDR3 loop: CASSVGFSSSYEQYF. In DNA, the CDR3 is TGTGCCAGCAGCGTCGGCTTCTCGAGCTCCTACGAGCAGTACTTC.

The chain joins TRBV4-1 to TRBJ2-7, with no clear D. Per germline, CDR1 MGHRA and CDR2 YSYEKL. The length of the CDR3 is 15 residues. Between the trimmed V and J ends, which lost 1 base and 7 bases, there was a span of 17 bases. CDR3 DNA: TGCGCCAGCAGCCAAGCGAACATCCTTTATGAAGAGCAGTACTTC. Protein sequence: CASSQANILYEEQYF.

This clone was seen a single time. This chain uses TRBV28 with TRBJ2-1; 9 bases line up with TRBD1. The germline V gene encodes CDR1 MDHEN and CDR2 SYDVKM. The CDR3 has 12 amino acids. After removal of 6 bases from V and 9 bases from J, the junction contained 3 bases not matched to a gene. For the CDR3, the DNA is TGTGCCAGCAGAACAGGGGGCACTGAGCAGTTCTTC. It yields the protein CASRTGGTEQFF.

V and J are TRBV15 and TRBJ1-1; D is uncertain. The germline V gene has CDR1 LNHNV and CDR2 YYDKDF (reference sequence). The CDR3 has 14 amino acids. The V and J ends lost 0 bases and 8 bases respectively, with 13 bases between them. The CDR3 region has the DNA TGTGCCACCAGCAGAGATTTGACGCCAGACGAAGCTTTCTTT. It specifies CATSRDLTPDEAFF.

The chain carries TRBV20-1 and TRBJ2-1; tentative D call: TRBD2 (6 bases). The CDR3 is 11 residues long. Germline V gene data show CDR1 as DFQATT and CDR2 as SNEGSKA (reference sequence). The CDR3 DNA follows: TGCGGGAGCGGGTACTACAATGAGCAGTTCTTC. Its translation is CGSGYYNEQFF.

This chain connects TRBV6-5 to TRBJ2-5; the D gene is possibly TRBD1 (6 bases). The DNA end lines up better with TRBJ2-7; the J call may be wrong. The CDR3 has 14 amino acids. CDR1 and CDR2 from the germline V gene are MNHEY and SVGAGI. CDR3 region: CASSLQQGRDEQYF. CDR3 bases: TGTGCCAGCAGCCTCCAACAGGGACGGGACGAGCAGTACTTC.

J is TRBJ2-7 and V is TRBV7-3; 7 bases map to TRBD1. The CDR3 has 14 residues. Germline V gene data show CDR1 as SGHTA and CDR2 as FQGTGA. The ends lost 3 bases at V and 0 bases at J; junction bases unmatched: 2. The CDR3 sequence is CASSLTGSSYEQYF. In DNA, the CDR3 is TGTGCCAGCAGCTTGACAGGGAGCTCCTACGAGCAGTACTTC.

This chain joins TRBV9 and TRBJ2-7; D remains unclear. V was pared by 0 bases and J by 3 bases, with 10 bases between. The CDR3 length is 14 residues. Germline V gives CDR1 SGDLS, CDR2 YYNGEE. DNA of the CDR3: TGTGCCAGCAGCGTAGAACTGTCGGGCTACGAGCAGTACTTC. Protein product: CASSVELSGYEQYF. Full variable domain (outside the CDR3, taken from reference TRBV9 and TRBJ2-7): DSGVTQTPKHLITATGQRVTLRCSPRSGDLSVYWYQQSLDQGLQFLIQYYNGEERAKGNILERFSAQQFPDLHSELNLSSLELGDSALYFCASSVELSGYEQYFGPGTRLTVT.

This chain links TRBV28 with TRBJ1-1; 8 bases are a match to TRBD1. After removal of 4 bases from V and 4 bases from J, the junction contained 8 bases not matched to a gene. Germline-derived CDR1 and CDR2 are MDHEN and SYDVKM. CDR3 length: 15 amino acids. The chain's CDR3 is CASSSGQGRSTEAFF. The CDR3 bases are TGTGCCAGCAGTTCAGGACAGGGTAGGTCCACTGAAGCTTTCTTT.

The chain uses TRBV11-3 and TRBJ1-1; 10 bases are a match to TRBD1. Per the germline V gene, CDR1 is SGHNT and CDR2 is YENEEA. Trimming at V came to 5 bases and at J to 3 bases, leaving 6 bases not matched to a gene. The CDR3 sequence is 15 residues long. CDR3 residues: CASSDDRGRDTEAFF. The CDR3 DNA follows: TGTGCCAGCAGCGACGACAGGGGGCGGGACACTGAAGCTTTCTTT.

V usage is TRBV5-1 and J usage is TRBJ1-5; D is possibly TRBD1 (6 bases). V was shortened by 1 base and J by 4 bases, with 12 bases between the two germline ends. The CDR3 has 15 amino acids. The germline V gene encodes CDR1 SGHRS and CDR2 YFSETQ. The CDR3 here is CASSLRGGRNQPQHF. For the CDR3, the DNA is TGCGCCAGCAGCTTGCGAGGGGGACGGAATCAGCCCCAGCATTTT.

V is TRBV4-2 and J is TRBJ2-7; TRBD1 aligns across 8 bases. V trimming: 3 bases; J trimming: 5 bases; junction bases outside the gene matches: 9. CDR1 and CDR2 (germline): LGHNA, YNFKEQ. CDR3 length: 15 amino acids. CDR3 amino acids: CASSHGDRSSDEQYF. Written as DNA, the CDR3 is TGTGCCAGCAGCCATGGGGACAGGAGTTCCGACGAGCAGTACTTC.

The CDR3 reads CASSSNPGQKNTEAFF. CDR3 sequence (DNA): TGCGCCAGCAGCTCTAACCCGGGACAGAAGAACACTGAAGCTTTCTTT. This chain uses TRBV5-1 with TRBJ1-1, with 7 nucleotides matching TRBD1. There are 16 residues in the CDR3. The J segment lost 1 base and the V segment lost 3 bases, leaving 9 bases of the junction unmatched. CDR1 is SGHRS, CDR2 YFSETQ, per germline.

The chain uses TRBV9 and TRBJ1-5, with D possibly matching TRBD1 (5 bases). CDR1 is SGDLS and CDR2 is YYNGEE in the germline V gene. V dropped 4 bases and J dropped 5 bases, with 13 bases sitting between them. CDR3 length equals 14 residues. The CDR3 bases are TGTGCCAGCAGCTCGGACACGCACTATCAGCCCCAGCATTTT. Amino acids: CASSSDTHYQPQHF.

The CDR3 here is CASRRTANTEAFF. The CDR3 DNA is TGTGCCAGCAGGAGGACAGCGAACACTGAAGCTTTCTTT. This chain joins TRBV28 and TRBJ1-1; TRBD1 might be the D (6 bases). The CDR3 is 13 residues long. Germline lookup yields CDR1 MDHEN and CDR2 SYDVKM. Trimming took off 6 bases at V and 1 base at J, with 9 bases between the two ends.

The chain uses TRBV18 and TRBJ1-4, with TRBD1 as a possible D gene (5 bases). This CDR3 is 11 amino acids long. Per germline, CDR1 KGHSH and CDR2 LQKENI. V lost 3 bases and J 17 bases, leaving 13 bases between the germline ends. CDR3 protein: CASSPGTERFF. In DNA, the CDR3 is TGTGCCAGCTCACCGGGGACGGAGCGTTTTTTT.

V is TRBV28 and J is TRBJ2-3, with D unclear. The CDR3 has 14 residues. The V end was cut by 5 bases, the J end by 4 bases, with 13 bases between. Germline lookup yields CDR1 MDHEN and CDR2 SYDVKM. The CDR3 region has the DNA TGTGCCAGCAGTCCCGAAGAGGTGGCAGATACGCAGTATTTT. It encodes CASSPEEVADTQYF.

CDR3 amino acids: CSVEGGGLSGANVLTF. For the CDR3, the DNA is TGCAGCGTTGAGGGGGGCGGGCTCTCTGGGGCCAACGTCCTGACTTTC. The V and J genes are TRBV29-1 and TRBJ2-6, with D perhaps assigned TRBD1 or TRBD2 (6 bases each). CDR1 is SQVTM and CDR2 is ANQGSEA in the germline V gene. Trimming left V 3 bases short and J 0 bases short, with 12 bases between. CDR3 length: 16 residues.